This T cell receptor beta chain appears in the sequencing data of a study of blood T cell repertoires in COVID-19. Sequencing was performed with immunoSEQ multiplex PCR; in TCRdb, only in-frame clones are kept and a portion is missing. The sample lists 100,000 to 150,000 clones, around 80% occurring once. The receptor comes from a man between 65 and 80 years old with acute or convalescent COVID-19. The sample was peripheral blood.

Here the CDR3 reads CASSPGQGRDNSPLHF. Here the CDR3 DNA reads TGTGCCAGCAGCCCTGGACAGGGGCGCGACAATTCACCCCTCCACTTT. The chain links TRBV4-2 to TRBJ1-6, with TRBD1 matching 9 bases. Trimming removed 4 bases from V and 7 bases from J; junction bases left unmatched: 8. CDR3 size: 16 residues. Germline V gene sequence: CDR1 LGHNA, CDR2 YNFKEQ.